These 9 T cell receptor beta chains were all obtained from the same sample, sequenced in a study of cytomegalovirus exposure and HLA in healthy donors. Primers: 60 Vbeta forward and 13 Jbeta reverse. Measured with immunoSEQ multiplex PCR; TCRdb has only the in-frame clones, and not every one. The sample yields approximately 200,000 clones, about 80% seen once. Input material: PBMCs. The receptors here all came from a girl aged 5-17 years in good health and CMV-seronegative.

The chain employs TRBV25-1 and TRBJ1-2, with 8 nucleotides matching TRBD1. CDR3 size: 12 residues. Trimming removed 5 bases from V and 7 bases from J; junction bases left unmatched: 3. CDR1 is MGHDK, CDR2 SYGVNS, per germline. Written as DNA, the CDR3 is TGTGCCAGCAGTCTGACAGGGGCTGGCTACACCTTC. Translating it yields CASSLTGAGYTF.

The chain uses TRBV9 and TRBJ1-6; unclear D gene. Trimming pared 3 bases from V and 10 bases from J, leaving 14 bases between. Germline V lookup: CDR1 SGDLS, CDR2 YYNGEE. CDR3 length equals 14 residues. In nucleotides, the CDR3 is TGTGCCAGCAGCGAACAGAGTCAACTCTCACCCCTCCACTTT. It is translated as CASSEQSQLSPLHF. Drawing the rest from reference TRBV9 and TRBJ1-6, the complete variable domain is DSGVTQTPKHLITATGQRVTLRCSPRSGDLSVYWYQQSLDQGLQFLIQYYNGEERAKGNILERFSAQQFPDLHSELNLSSLELGDSALYFCASSEQSQLSPLHFGNGTRLTVT.

This chain joins TRBV29-1 and TRBJ1-2, with 9 nucleotides matching TRBD1. The CDR3 runs 14 residues. Germline assignment: CDR1 SQVTM and CDR2 ANQGSEA. V shed 6 bases, J shed 8 bases, and the junction held 13 bases outside the gene matches. This CDR3 reads CSVGSQGAIGGYTF. In DNA form, the CDR3 reads TGCAGCGTCGGATCACAGGGGGCTATTGGGGGCTACACCTTC.

The chain has TRBV28 and TRBJ1-1; 7 bases agree with TRBD1. The germline gives CDR1 MDHEN, CDR2 SYDVKM. V shed 9 bases, J shed 2 bases, and the junction held 9 bases outside the gene matches. This CDR3 contains 14 residues. Written as DNA, the CDR3 is TGTGCCAGTGTTGGCGGGACAGCAAACACTGAAGCTTTCTTT. Its translation is CASVGGTANTEAFF. The whole variable domain, filled in from reference TRBV28 and TRBJ1-1, reads DVKVTQSSRYLVKRTGEKVFLECVQDMDHENMFWYRQDPGLGLRLIYFSYDVKMKEKGDIPEGYSVSREKKERFSLILESASTNQTSMYLCASVGGTANTEAFFGQGTRLTVV.

This clone was counted only a few times. The V call is TRBV6-4, the J call TRBJ2-3, with TRBD2 as a possible D gene (7 bases). Germline CDR1 reads MRHNA; CDR2 reads SNTAGT. The CDR3 has 14 residues. Between the trimmed V and J ends, which lost 0 bases and 5 bases, there was a span of 9 bases. CDR3 bases: TGTGCCAGCAGTGACTCGGGAGGGGGAGATACGCAGTATTTT. Its translation: CASSDSGGGDTQYF.

This chain uses TRBV4-2 with TRBJ2-1, with D possibly TRBD2 on 6 matching bases. Germline loops: CDR1 LGHNA, CDR2 YNFKEQ. CDR3 length: 16 residues. V gave up 0 bases and J gave up 0 bases, with 9 bases separating them. CDR3 residues: CASSQDYGSSYNEQFF. The DNA for the CDR3 is TGTGCCAGCAGCCAAGATTACGGGAGCTCCTACAATGAGCAGTTCTTC.

The chain is built from TRBV18 and TRBJ2-6; D uncertain. Germline V lookup: CDR1 KGHSH, CDR2 LQKENI. The CDR3 sequence is 14 residues long. V was clipped by 3 bases and J by 1 base, with 4 bases between them. The CDR3 coding sequence is TGTGCCAGCTCACCCTTATCTGGGGCCAACGTCCTGACTTTC. Translated, it gives CASSPLSGANVLTF.

The chain combines TRBV2 with TRBJ2-5, with 9 bases fitting TRBD1. In germline, CDR1 is SNHLY, CDR2 FYNNEI. This CDR3 comprises 15 residues. The V segment lost 8 bases and the J segment 2 bases; nucleotides outside the gene matches: 9. The CDR3 sequence: CASVPGQGPQETQYF. CDR3 sequence (DNA): TGTGCCAGCGTCCCGGGACAGGGACCTCAAGAGACCCAGTACTTC.

This clone appeared a few times. The rearrangement joins TRBV18 to TRBJ1-4; 7 positions agree with TRBD1. Germline CDR1 KGHSH, CDR2 LQKENI. The junction had 3 bases not matched to a gene; V was cut back by 0 bases and J by 5 bases. CDR3 length equals 15 residues. The CDR3 nucleotides read TGTGCCAGCTCACCACCGGGACAGCAAAATGAAAAACTGTTTTTT. It yields the protein CASSPPGQQNEKLFF.